This entry lists 30 T cell receptor beta chains sequenced from one sample in a study of shared clonotypes between healthy human individuals. Here immunoSEQ multiplex PCR was the method, and the copy in TCRdb shows in-frame clones only, minus some. The sample has some 2.1 million clones; 90% to 95% are singletons. The material sequenced was naive CD4+ T cells sorted from blood. Subset defined: CD45RA+ positively selected. The receptor source for this set is a man aged 18 to 29 in good health.

V is TRBV10-3 and J is TRBJ2-5; perhaps TRBD2 as D (5 bases). Between the trimmed V and J ends, which lost 0 bases and 3 bases, there was a span of 8 bases. The CDR3 covers 14 residues. Germline CDR1 ENHRY, CDR2 SYGVKD. The CDR3 region has the DNA TGTGCCATCAGTGAGTCCGGGAAGAAAGAGACCCAGTACTTC. Its translation is CAISESGKKETQYF.

CDR3 region: CASSSGLAGFNEQFF. The CDR3 region has the DNA TGTGCCAGCAGCTCCGGACTAGCGGGTTTCAATGAGCAGTTCTTC. The chain couples TRBV11-3 to TRBJ2-1; 11 nucleotides align to TRBD2. After removal of 4 bases from V and 6 bases from J, the junction contained 5 bases not matched to a gene. The germline V gene has CDR1 SGHNT and CDR2 YENEEA. The CDR3 spans 15 residues.

V usage is TRBV29-1 and J usage is TRBJ2-7, with 8 bases aligning to TRBD2. The CDR3 is made up of 12 amino acids. Germline CDR1 is SQVTM and CDR2 is ANQGSEA. J was trimmed by 7 bases and V by 5 bases; bases with no gene match: 7. CDR3 loop: CSVSPAGEEQYF. The CDR3 DNA reads as TGCAGCGTTTCCCCAGCGGGAGAAGAGCAGTACTTC.

This chain joins TRBV5-1 and TRBJ2-3, with D unresolved. The V end was cut by 0 bases, the J end by 6 bases, with 14 bases between. Germline loops: CDR1 SGHRS, CDR2 YFSETQ. There are 15 residues in the CDR3. The CDR3 loop reads CASSLGDLLRDTQYF. CDR3 DNA: TGCGCCAGCAGCTTGGGGGATCTCCTAAGGGATACGCAGTATTTT.

The rearrangement links TRBV11-2 to TRBJ2-2; the match to TRBD2 covers 7 bases. The trim removed 5 bases at V and 0 bases at J, leaving 9 bases unmatched. CDR3 length: 17 amino acids. The germline V gene has CDR1 SGHAT and CDR2 FQNNGV. Written as DNA, the CDR3 is TGTGCCAGCAGCCCAACGGGCGGGAGATCGAACACCGGGGAGCTGTTTTTT. Translation: CASSPTGGRSNTGELFF.

This clone was detected only once. This chain uses TRBV9 with TRBJ1-3, with a possible D match to TRBD1 (5 bases). Germline V gene sequence: CDR1 SGDLS, CDR2 YYNGEE. V was clipped by 1 base and J by 8 bases, with 13 bases between them. This CDR3 contains 14 residues. The CDR3 protein is CASSVFEGTDTIYF. The DNA of the CDR3 is TGTGCCAGCAGCGTATTTGAAGGGACGGACACCATATATTTT.

This clone was seen only once. The V call is TRBV19, the J call TRBJ2-1, with D tentatively TRBD1 (5 bases). Trimming took 5 bases from V and 0 from J, leaving 11 bases between them. The length of the CDR3 is 15 residues. Germline values: CDR1 LNHDA, CDR2 SQIVND (reference sequence). Here the CDR3 reads CASSVQESSYNEQFF. In DNA form, the CDR3 reads TGTGCCAGTAGTGTACAGGAAAGCTCCTACAATGAGCAGTTCTTC. Drawing the rest from reference TRBV19 and TRBJ2-1, the complete variable domain is DGGITQSPKYLFRKEGQNVTLSCEQNLNHDAMYWYRQDPGQGLRLIYYSQIVNDFQKGDIAEGYSVSREKKESFPLTVTSAQKNPTAFYLCASSVQESSYNEQFFGPGTRLTVL.

The rearrangement links TRBV25-1 to TRBJ2-2; D may correspond to TRBD1 or TRBD2 (5 bases each). Trimming removed 4 bases at V and 7 bases at J, with 7 bases between. This CDR3 has 12 amino acids. Germline V gene data show CDR1 as MGHDK and CDR2 as SYGVNS. The DNA of the CDR3 is TGTGCCAGCAGTGTGGGGGTCGGGGAGCTGTTTTTT. Translation: CASSVGVGELFF. Variable domain in full (rest from reference TRBV25-1 and TRBJ2-2): EADIYQTPRYLVIGTGKKITLECSQTMGHDKMYWYQQDPGMELHLIHYSYGVNSTEKGDLSSESTVSRIRTEHFPLTLESARPSHTSQYLCASSVGVGELFFGEGSRLTVL.

Remarks on this clone: This sample includes further DNA sequences coding for the same CDR3. The CDR3, as DNA: TGTGCCAGCAGTTATCAAGGTGAAAAACTGTTTTTT. This encodes CASSYQGEKLFF. The chain couples TRBV6-6 to TRBJ1-4; D remains unclear. Germline V lookup: CDR1 MNHNY, CDR2 SVGAGI (reference sequence). V was pared by 3 bases and J by 7 bases, with 6 bases between. CDR3 size: 12 residues.

This sequence joins TRBV19 and TRBJ1-5; 8 bases match TRBD1. The CDR3 runs 15 residues. Trimming removed 9 bases from V and 0 bases from J; junction bases left unmatched: 7. Germline V lookup: CDR1 LNHDA, CDR2 SQIVND (reference sequence). The CDR3 reads CASNGQGNSNQPQHF. As DNA, the CDR3 is TGTGCCAGCAATGGACAGGGAAATAGCAATCAGCCCCAGCATTTT.

About this clone: Distinct nucleotide sequences in the sample also encode this CDR3. The gene calls are TRBV6-6 and TRBJ2-5; D is ambiguous. Germline CDR1 is MNHNY and CDR2 is SVGAGI (reference sequence). The CDR3 runs to 12 residues. V dropped 2 bases and J dropped 4 bases, with 5 bases sitting between them. The DNA of the CDR3 is TGTGCCAGCAGTTACCCGATAGAGACCCAGTACTTC. Translated: CASSYPIETQYF.

The rearrangement joins TRBV7-2 to TRBJ1-3; D unresolved. The germline V gene encodes CDR1 SGHTA and CDR2 FQGNSA. V lost 2 bases, J lost 2 bases, and 19 bases lay in between. This CDR3 is 18 amino acids long. The CDR3: CASSLYPSSLLTGNTIYF. CDR3 nucleotide sequence: TGTGCCAGCAGCTTATATCCTTCGAGTCTTCTGACTGGAAACACCATATATTTT.

V and J are TRBV6-5 and TRBJ2-7; 8 bases fit TRBD2. This CDR3 has 15 amino acids. The V gene end was trimmed by 1 base and the J gene end by 4 bases; junction bases not matched to a gene: 6. Germline CDR1 MNHEY, CDR2 SVGAGI. CDR3 in DNA: TGTGCCAGCAGTTACTACGGGAGGGGCCCATACGAGCAGTACTTC. This sequence encodes CASSYYGRGPYEQYF.

The sample holds one count of this clone. The V call is TRBV10-3, the J call TRBJ2-7; TRBD2 aligns across 8 bases. This CDR3 is 13 amino acids long. After removal of 6 bases from V and 5 bases from J, the junction contained 6 bases not matched to a gene. Germline CDR1 and CDR2: ENHRY and SYGVKD. This CDR3 reads CAISGTRKDEQYF. CDR3 sequence (DNA): TGTGCCATCAGCGGGACTAGGAAGGACGAGCAGTACTTC.

This sequence joins TRBV7-9 and TRBJ2-3; D remains ambiguous. The germline CDR1 and CDR2 sequences are SEHNR and FQNEAQ (reference sequence). This CDR3 region has 14 residues. Trimming took off 1 base at V and 5 bases at J, with 10 bases between the two ends. The DNA for the CDR3 is TGTGCCAGCAGCTTAGATGGCCCTATAGATACGCAGTATTTT. It yields the protein CASSLDGPIDTQYF.

With regard to this clone: A much larger clone lies a single base off, so this may be a read error. The J gene is TRBJ1-6, the V gene TRBV27; no clear D gene. The germline V gene has CDR1 MNHEY and CDR2 SMNVEV (reference sequence). The V and J ends lost 8 bases and 12 bases respectively, with 14 bases between them. The CDR3 sequence is 12 residues long. The CDR3 bases are TGTGCCAGCGGTCTATTCCCAGGACCCCTCCACTTT. Amino acid sequence: CASGLFPGPLHF.

The CDR3 is CASSLGRTHSPTGELFF. DNA for the CDR3: TGTGCCAGCAGCTTAGGTAGGACGCATAGCCCCACCGGGGAGCTGTTTTTT. This chain joins TRBV13 and TRBJ2-2, with unresolved D. CDR1 and CDR2 from the germline V gene are PRHDT and FYEKMQ (reference sequence). The V and J ends lost 0 bases and 4 bases respectively, with 15 bases between them. CDR3 size: 17 residues. The whole variable domain, remainder taken from reference TRBV13 and TRBJ2-2, is AAGVIQSPRHLIKEKRETATLKCYPIPRHDTVYWYQQGPGQDPQFLISFYEKMQSDKGSIPDRFSAQQFSDYHSELNMSSLELGDSALYFCASSLGRTHSPTGELFFGEGSRLTVL.

The gene calls are TRBV7-9 and TRBJ1-4; maybe TRBD1 (5 bases). This CDR3 comprises 15 residues. The V end was cut by 3 bases, the J end by 8 bases, with 16 bases between. The V gene's germline CDR1 is SEHNR and CDR2 FQNEAQ (reference sequence). CDR3 sequence: CASSLMGLQNEKLFF. The CDR3 region has the DNA TGTGCCAGCAGCTTGATGGGGCTGCAAAACGAAAAACTGTTTTTT.

This clone was seen only once. The chain joins TRBV7-6 to TRBJ2-3; D is perhaps TRBD1 or TRBD2 (5 bases each). The ends were cut back, 8 bases at V and 1 base at J, with 10 bases in the middle. Germline CDR1 and CDR2: SGHVS and FNYEAQ. This CDR3 is built from 13 residues. The CDR3 sequence is CASALGGTDTQYF. The CDR3 coding sequence is TGTGCCAGCGCATTGGGGGGCACAGATACGCAGTATTTT.

The gene calls are TRBV10-3 and TRBJ2-1, with 10 bases identical to TRBD2. CDR1 is ENHRY, CDR2 SYGVKD, per germline. V lost 6 bases and J lost 5; bases outside the gene matches: 7. The CDR3 runs 15 residues. The DNA of the CDR3 is TGTGCCATCAGACCCCGGACTAGCGGAAACAATGAGCAGTTCTTC. Translating gives CAIRPRTSGNNEQFF.

Regarding this clone: This may be a read error: a much more frequent sequence differs by one nucleotide. The chain has TRBV4-1 and TRBJ1-2; no definite D call. From germline, CDR1 is MGHRA and CDR2 YSYEKL. The CDR3 spans 12 residues. Written as DNA, the CDR3 is TGCGCCGGCAGCCAAGATTATTGGCGTCCGTCTTTC. This translates into CAGSQDYWRPSF.

V usage is TRBV19 and J usage is TRBJ1-1; D unclear. The CDR3 sequence is 16 residues long. V dropped 7 bases and J dropped 0 bases, with 18 bases sitting between them. Germline CDR1 LNHDA, CDR2 SQIVND (reference sequence). CDR3 nucleotide sequence: TGTGCCAGTACCCTTGGGAGTCGCGGCCTGAACACTGAAGCTTTCTTT. Translated, it gives CASTLGSRGLNTEAFF.

This chain links TRBV6-1 with TRBJ1-6, with TRBD1 matching over 9 bases. This CDR3 is 17 amino acids long. Germline V gives CDR1 MNHNS, CDR2 SASEGT. V shed 1 base, J shed 18 bases, and the junction held 19 bases outside the gene matches. CDR3 coding DNA: TGTGCCAGCAGTGAAGGTGGGACAGGGAGTACCACTACCCTGGGCCACTTT. It is translated as CASSEGGTGSTTTLGHF.

The V and J genes are TRBV7-3 and TRBJ1-6; D is uncertain. Trimming took off 2 bases at V and 10 bases at J, with 9 bases between the two ends. Germline V CDR1 and CDR2: SGHTA, FQGTGA. The CDR3 is made up of 13 amino acids. The CDR3 loop reads CASSLSLVSPLHF. The CDR3 DNA reads as TGTGCCAGCAGCTTATCGTTGGTATCACCCCTCCACTTT. The variable domain in full, with the rest retrieved from reference TRBV7-3 and TRBJ1-6, is GAGVSQTPSNKVTEKGKYVELRCDPISGHTALYWYRQSLGQGPEFLIYFQGTGAADDSGLPNDRFFAVRPEGSVSTLKIQRTERGDSAVYLCASSLSLVSPLHFGNGTRLTVT.

The chain carries TRBV28 and TRBJ2-7; D tentatively fits TRBD1 or TRBD2 (5 bases each). This CDR3 contains 13 residues. Looked up from germline, CDR1 is MDHEN and CDR2 is SYDVKM. With 8 bases removed from V and 0 bases from J, the gap between germline ends came to 11 bases. The CDR3 DNA sequence: TGTGCCAGCGAAGTTGGGGGCTCCTACGAGCAGTACTTC. This sequence encodes CASEVGGSYEQYF. Full variable domain (rest looked up from reference TRBV28 and TRBJ2-7): DVKVTQSSRYLVKRTGEKVFLECVQDMDHENMFWYRQDPGLGLRLIYFSYDVKMKEKGDIPEGYSVSREKKERFSLILESASTNQTSMYLCASEVGGSYEQYFGPGTRLTVT.

The J gene is TRBJ2-2, the V gene TRBV5-7, with D tentatively TRBD2 (6 bases). TRBV5-7 is identified as an open reading frame with a role that is uncertain. The V and J ends lost 0 bases and 1 base respectively, with 13 bases between them. The CDR3 extends over 17 amino acids. The CDR3 loop reads CASSLGYPGVNTGELFF. The DNA for the CDR3 is TGTGCCAGCAGCTTGGGTTACCCGGGAGTGAACACCGGGGAGCTGTTTTTT.

The chain employs TRBV27 and TRBJ1-6; D unresolved. The CDR3 runs 14 residues. Trimming took 3 bases from V and 9 from J, leaving 12 bases between them. CDR1 and CDR2 from the germline V gene are MNHEY and SMNVEV (reference sequence). CDR3 DNA sequence: TGTGCCAGCAGTTTGGGAGAAACACGTTCACCCCTCCACTTT. This sequence encodes CASSLGETRSPLHF.

The chain is built from TRBV5-4 and TRBJ1-4; a weak D match, TRBD1 (6 bases). With 3 bases removed from V and 4 bases from J, the gap between germline ends came to 13 bases. This CDR3 has 15 residues. Germline V gene lookup returns CDR1 SGHNT and CDR2 YYREEE (reference sequence). In nucleotides, the CDR3 is TGTGCCAGCAGCTCTACAGGGCGGGGTAATGAAAAACTGTTTTTT. It encodes CASSSTGRGNEKLFF.

This chain uses TRBV5-1 with TRBJ1-1; 7 nucleotides align to TRBD1. The V gene end was trimmed by 0 bases and the J gene end by 0 bases; junction bases not matched to a gene: 11. The CDR3 has 18 amino acids. CDR1 and CDR2 from the germline V gene are SGHRS and YFSETQ. CDR3 sequence (DNA): TGCGCCAGCAGCTTGGCAGGGGGACAAGGGGTCATGAACACTGAAGCTTTCTTT. Its protein is CASSLAGGQGVMNTEAFF. Complete variable domain (other parts from reference TRBV5-1 and TRBJ1-1): KAGVTQTPRYLIKTRGQQVTLSCSPISGHRSVSWYQQTPGQGLQFLFEYFSETQRNKGNFPGRFSGRQFSNSRSEMNVSTLELGDSALYLCASSLAGGQGVMNTEAFFGQGTRLTVV.

The J gene is TRBJ2-3, the V gene TRBV7-2, with a tentative D call TRBD2 (5 bases). Trimming shortened V by 2 bases and J by 4 bases, and 16 bases separated the two germline ends. The CDR3 is 16 residues long. Germline V gene data show CDR1 as SGHTA and CDR2 as FQGNSA. In DNA, the CDR3 is TGTGCCAGCAGCTTAAGTTCCGTATCCGGGGCAGATACGCAGTATTTT. Encoded protein: CASSLSSVSGADTQYF.